One sample yielded the 6 T cell receptor beta chains listed below, sequenced in a study of OX40 agonist ivuxolimab in advanced cancers. Library preparation was by the immunoSEQ multiplex PCR assay. The table comes from immuneACCESS by way of TCRdb, which keeps in-frame sequences with V and J called. Part of the clones is missing from these tables; in studies checked, under half for an unresolved V gene and the rest for unknown reasons. This sample gives roughly 89,000 clones in total; roughly 88% of them show up just once. The leading ten clones occupy about 0.3% of the sample. The source was CD4+ or CD8+ T cells sorted from blood, collected in a trial of the OX40 agonist ivuxolimab. The source is an adult with an advanced solid tumor such as melanoma, head and neck, liver or kidney cancer.

The chain uses TRBV30 and TRBJ2-1; 11 nucleotides agree with TRBD2. The junction had 5 bases not matched to a gene; V was cut back by 4 bases and J by 9 bases. This CDR3 has 13 amino acids. Germline CDR1 is GTSNPN and CDR2 is SVGIG (reference sequence). The CDR3 spells CAWKTSGKGEQFF. CDR3 nucleotide sequence: TGTGCCTGGAAGACTAGCGGGAAGGGTGAGCAGTTCTTC.

The chain couples TRBV5-8 to TRBJ2-5; 12 positions match TRBD1. V lost 5 bases, J lost 5 bases, and 7 bases stayed unmatched. Germline assignment: CDR1 SGHTS and CDR2 YDEGEE. This CDR3 has 15 residues. CDR3 sequence (DNA): TGTGCCAGCAGGCCGGGGACAGGGGGCTTGGAGACCCAGTACTTC. This gives the protein CASRPGTGGLETQYF. Variable domain in full (rest from reference TRBV5-8 and TRBJ2-5): EAGVTQSPTHLIKTRGQQATLRCSPISGHTSVYWYQQALGLGLQFLLWYDEGEERNRGNFPPRFSGRQFPNYSSELNVNALELEDSALYLCASRPGTGGLETQYFGPGTRLLVL.

CDR3 protein: CASSVLGGANTGELFF. The CDR3 DNA sequence: TGTGCCAGCAGCGTACTTGGCGGTGCCAACACCGGGGAGCTGTTTTTT. V usage is TRBV9 and J usage is TRBJ2-2, with D hard to call. The germline V and J ends were trimmed by 1 base and 2 bases, with 12 bases remaining between them. In germline, CDR1 is SGDLS, CDR2 YYNGEE. The CDR3 is 16 residues long.

This chain joins TRBV5-1 and TRBJ2-5; D is unresolved. Germline assignment: CDR1 SGHRS and CDR2 YFSETQ. The CDR3 extends over 14 amino acids. Trimming took 0 bases from V and 0 from J, leaving 6 bases between them. The CDR3 protein is CASSLGVHQETQYF. CDR3 bases: TGCGCCAGCAGCTTGGGCGTACACCAAGAGACCCAGTACTTC.

This clone was observed a single time. The J gene is TRBJ2-2, the V gene TRBV6-1, with 8 bases matching TRBD2. V dropped 8 bases and J dropped 7; count of bases not matched to a gene: 9. Per germline, CDR1 MNHNS and CDR2 SASEGT. The CDR3 is made up of 14 amino acids. CDR3 nucleotide sequence: TGTGCCAGCCCGGCGGGGGGCTGGAACGGGGAGCTGTTTTTT. It encodes CASPAGGWNGELFF.

The chain links TRBV2 to TRBJ2-5, with D tentatively TRBD1 (5 bases). The V gene's germline CDR1 is SNHLY and CDR2 FYNNEI. The V and J ends lost 7 bases and 7 bases respectively, with 19 bases between them. The length of the CDR3 is 14 residues. CDR3 in amino acids: CASKIDWRQGTQYF. For the CDR3, the DNA is TGTGCCAGCAAGATAGATTGGCGGCAGGGGACCCAGTACTTC.